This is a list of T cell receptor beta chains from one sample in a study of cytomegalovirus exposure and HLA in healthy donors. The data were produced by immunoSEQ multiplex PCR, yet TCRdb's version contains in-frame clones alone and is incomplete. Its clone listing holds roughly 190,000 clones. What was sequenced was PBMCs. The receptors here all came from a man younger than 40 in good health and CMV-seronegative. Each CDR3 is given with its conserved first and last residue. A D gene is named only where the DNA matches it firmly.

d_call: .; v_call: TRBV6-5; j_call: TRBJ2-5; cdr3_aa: CASSYSREGSQETQYF
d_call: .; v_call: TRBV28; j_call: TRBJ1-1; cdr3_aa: CASSPGRVTEAFF
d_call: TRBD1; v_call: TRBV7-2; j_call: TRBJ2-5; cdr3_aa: CASSFAGGEETQYF
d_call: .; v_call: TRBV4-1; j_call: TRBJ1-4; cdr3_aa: CACGRGPNEKLFF
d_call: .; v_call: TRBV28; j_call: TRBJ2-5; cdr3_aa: CASSQGGQETQYF
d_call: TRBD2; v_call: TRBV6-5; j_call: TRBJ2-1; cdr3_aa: CASSLGTSDNEQFF
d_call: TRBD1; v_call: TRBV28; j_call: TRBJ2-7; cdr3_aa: CASSSPPTGAHEQYF
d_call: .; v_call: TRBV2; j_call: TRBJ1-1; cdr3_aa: CASRSGAEAFF
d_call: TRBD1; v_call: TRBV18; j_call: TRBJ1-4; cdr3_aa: CASSPFSQGALEKLFF
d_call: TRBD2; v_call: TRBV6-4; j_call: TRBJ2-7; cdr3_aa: CASSGQGGSGEQYF
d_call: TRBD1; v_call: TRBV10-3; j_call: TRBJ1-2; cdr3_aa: CAISEWIGDREPTNYGYTF
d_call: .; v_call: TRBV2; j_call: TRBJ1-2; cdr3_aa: CASNGQNNYGYTF
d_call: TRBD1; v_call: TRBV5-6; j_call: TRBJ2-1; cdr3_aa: CASSQGTEPYNEQFF
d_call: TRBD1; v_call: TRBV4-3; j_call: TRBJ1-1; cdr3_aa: CASSQDFGTAAFF
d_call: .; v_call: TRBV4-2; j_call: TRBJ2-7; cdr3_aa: CASSPLGHEQYF
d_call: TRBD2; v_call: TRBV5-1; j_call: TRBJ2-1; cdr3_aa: CASRILAGGDNEQFF
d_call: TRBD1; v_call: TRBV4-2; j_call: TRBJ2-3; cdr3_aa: CASSQKQGAEAETQYF
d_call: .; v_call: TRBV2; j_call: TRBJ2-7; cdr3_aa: CASLHRGGSYEQYF
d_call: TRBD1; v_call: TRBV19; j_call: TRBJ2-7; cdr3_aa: CASSISGTGGSTYEQYF
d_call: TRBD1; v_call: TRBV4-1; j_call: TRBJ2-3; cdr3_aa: CASSQGYTGADTQYF
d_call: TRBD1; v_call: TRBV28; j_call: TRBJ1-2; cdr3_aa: CASSLWATGGLNYGYTF
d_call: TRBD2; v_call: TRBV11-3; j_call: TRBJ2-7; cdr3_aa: CASSLGFAGGLSYEQYF
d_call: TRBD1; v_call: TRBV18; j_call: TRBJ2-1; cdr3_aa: CAGSPRKPGQAYNEQFF
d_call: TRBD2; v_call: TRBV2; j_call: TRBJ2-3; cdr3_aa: CASSEVLAGGSQYF
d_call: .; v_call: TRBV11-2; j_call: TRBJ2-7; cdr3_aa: CASSLVVGAYEQYF
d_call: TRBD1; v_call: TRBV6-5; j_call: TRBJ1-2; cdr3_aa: CASREDRGNYGYTF
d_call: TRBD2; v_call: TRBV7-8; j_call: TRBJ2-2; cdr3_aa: CASSLEASGYTGELSF
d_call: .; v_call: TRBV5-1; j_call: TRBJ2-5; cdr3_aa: CASSLANQETQYF
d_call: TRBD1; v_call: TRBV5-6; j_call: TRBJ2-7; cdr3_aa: CASSRSRTGTLSYEQYF
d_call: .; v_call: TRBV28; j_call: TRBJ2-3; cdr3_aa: CASSGRGTDTQYF
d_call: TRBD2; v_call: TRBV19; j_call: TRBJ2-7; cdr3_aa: CASTTTPTSGRLVEQYF
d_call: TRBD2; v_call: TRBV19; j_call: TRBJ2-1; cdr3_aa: CASTPTSGSYNEQFF
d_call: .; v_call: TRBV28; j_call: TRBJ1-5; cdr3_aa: CASSIIRDSDQPQHF
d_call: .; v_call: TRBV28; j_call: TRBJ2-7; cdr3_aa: CASSEVFYSPYEQYF
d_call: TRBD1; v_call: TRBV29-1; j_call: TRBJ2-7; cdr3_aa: CSVEQQGTEQYF
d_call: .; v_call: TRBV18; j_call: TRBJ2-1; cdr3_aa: CASSPGAVGSYNEQFF
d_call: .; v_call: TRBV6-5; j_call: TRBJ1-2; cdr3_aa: CASSYGTYKAGNGYTF
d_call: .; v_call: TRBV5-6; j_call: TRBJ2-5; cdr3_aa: CASSSKRGSQETQYF
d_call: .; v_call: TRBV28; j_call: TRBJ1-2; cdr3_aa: CASSYSTGLYGYTF
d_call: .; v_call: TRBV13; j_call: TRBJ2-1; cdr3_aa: CASSGGIWGSYSEQFF
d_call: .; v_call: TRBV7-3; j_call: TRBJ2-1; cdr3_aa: CASSLTNPQSGYHNEQFF
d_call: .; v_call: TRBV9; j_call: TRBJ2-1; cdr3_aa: CASSVRGSGVNEQFF
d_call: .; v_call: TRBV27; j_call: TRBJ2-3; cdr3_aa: CASSPRRRDTQYF
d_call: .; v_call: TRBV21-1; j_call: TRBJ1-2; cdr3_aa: CASSKESDRGRKNGYTF
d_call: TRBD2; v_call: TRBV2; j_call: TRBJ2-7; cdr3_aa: CASSEPGIRLAGVSNEQYF
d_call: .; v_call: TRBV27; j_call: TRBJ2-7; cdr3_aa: CASFSRENSYEQYF